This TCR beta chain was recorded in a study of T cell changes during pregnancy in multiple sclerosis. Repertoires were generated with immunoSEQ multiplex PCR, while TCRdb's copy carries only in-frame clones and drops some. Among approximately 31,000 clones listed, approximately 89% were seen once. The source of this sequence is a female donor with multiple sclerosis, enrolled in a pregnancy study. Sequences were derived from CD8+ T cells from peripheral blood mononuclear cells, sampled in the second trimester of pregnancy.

As DNA, the CDR3 is TGTGCCAGCAGCTCAGGATATGGCTACACCTTC. Protein product: CASSSGYGYTF. This chain links TRBV11-2 with TRBJ1-2; no firm D call. The CDR3 totals 11 residues. The V gene lost 4 bases and the J gene lost 5 bases, with 5 bases spanning the gap. The germline V gene encodes CDR1 SGHAT and CDR2 FQNNGV.